These 22 T cell receptor beta chains share one sample of origin, sequenced in a study of vaccination and CD4 T cells after COVID-19. The Oncomine TCR Beta short-read assay generated sequence data from the DNA of cultured CD4+ T cells. TCRdb reprocessed the PCR reads via MiXCR and lists one record per CDR3 protein. The sample yields 11,000 to 15,000 distinct CDR3 sequences, 60% seen once. As for treatment: roughly ten-day PBMC culture with coronavirus spike peptide pools or control peptides (ViraFEST assay). Their cognate antigens are unknown. Specimen: CD4+ T cells from blood, cultured in vitro. These receptors all stem from a human donor who had recovered from COVID-19.

DNA of the CDR3: TGTGCCAGCAGCTTCCACTGGGGGGGGGCCTCCTACGAGCAGTACTTC. Its protein product is CASSFHWGGASYEQYF. The chain uses TRBV7-9 and TRBJ2-7; possible D gene TRBD2, 7 bases. The CDR3 is 16 residues long. Trimming shortened V by 3 bases and J by 0 bases, and 15 bases separated the two germline ends. Germline V gives CDR1 SEHNR, CDR2 FQNEAQ (reference sequence).

This clonotype was observed a handful of times. The chain uses TRBV7-2 and TRBJ1-5; 7 nucleotides agree with TRBD1. After removal of 2 bases from V and 0 bases from J, the junction contained 4 bases not matched to a gene. CDR1 SGHTA and CDR2 FQGNSA come from the germline V gene. The CDR3 totals 16 residues. The CDR3 spells CASSLYRGLSNQPQHF. The CDR3 DNA reads TGTGCCAGCAGCTTATACAGGGGACTTAGCAATCAGCCCCAGCATTTT.

This sequence joins TRBV20-1 and TRBJ2-1; 7 nucleotides match TRBD2. The CDR3 is 14 amino acids. Germline trimming cut 3 bases from V and 0 bases from J; bases unmatched to any gene: 2. CDR1 and CDR2 (germline): DFQATT, SNEGSKA (reference sequence). The CDR3 region is CSARVAGSYNEQFF. The CDR3 coding sequence is TGCAGTGCTAGGGTAGCGGGCTCCTACAATGAGCAGTTCTTC.

This clonotype was recorded a few times. This chain uses TRBV20-1 with TRBJ1-1; TRBD1 is a possible D gene (5 bases). Germline lookup yields CDR1 DFQATT and CDR2 SNEGSKA (reference sequence). The CDR3 is 15 amino acids. Trimming took 4 bases from V and 3 from J, leaving 18 bases between them. The CDR3 DNA follows: TGCAGTGCTACCTCCCCCGGGGCCTCCTACACTGAAGCTTTCTTT. This encodes CSATSPGASYTEAFF.

The chain combines TRBV10-3 with TRBJ2-7; D perhaps matches TRBD1 (5 bases). Deletions cut 0 bases from V and 6 bases from J, with 6 bases between. Germline CDR1 reads ENHRY; CDR2 reads SYGVKD. This CDR3 spans 12 amino acids. The CDR3 protein is CAISESQGEQYF. The CDR3 nucleotides read TGTGCCATCAGTGAGTCGCAGGGCGAGCAGTACTTC.

The chain combines TRBV28 with TRBJ1-2; a weak D match, TRBD1 (5 bases). Per the germline V gene, CDR1 is MDHEN and CDR2 is SYDVKM. Trimming cost V 4 bases and J 3 bases, with 15 bases left between them. This CDR3 contains 15 residues. The CDR3 nucleotides are TGTGCCAGCAGTTCTTACAGGCGGGAGGACTATGGCTACACCTTC. This gives the protein CASSSYRREDYGYTF.

The chain is built from TRBV7-9 and TRBJ1-2; 7 bases match TRBD1. Germline-derived CDR1 and CDR2 are SEHNR and FQNEAQ (reference sequence). The CDR3 spans 13 residues. V shed 4 bases and J 13 bases; nucleotides not matched to a gene: 12. Here the CDR3 reads CASSSYPDREFTF. DNA of the CDR3: TGTGCCAGCAGCTCGTACCCTGACAGGGAATTCACCTTC.

V gene TRBV6-2 or TRBV6-3 combines with J gene TRBJ2-3, with 10 bases matching TRBD2. V trimming: 7 bases; J trimming: 1 base; junction bases outside the gene matches: 14. Germline CDR1 reads MNHEY; CDR2 reads SVGEGT. The CDR3 covers 18 residues. This chain's CDR3 is CASKTSRTSGIGTDTQYF. The DNA of the CDR3 is TGTGCCAGCAAGACCAGTCGGACTAGCGGTATTGGCACAGATACGCAGTATTTT.

This clonotype has a handful of counts. V gene TRBV7-3 combines with J gene TRBJ2-3; 7 bases agree with TRBD2. Trimming took 0 bases from V and 6 from J; bases not matched to a gene: 12. This CDR3 contains 17 residues. Germline V lookup: CDR1 SGHTA, CDR2 FQGTGA. The CDR3 here is CASSLTRGGSGADTQYF. In DNA, the CDR3 is TGTGCCAGCAGCTTAACGCGCGGGGGTTCGGGAGCGGATACGCAGTATTTT.

The chain has TRBV28 and TRBJ2-3; possible D gene TRBD1, 7 bases. Germline V gene sequence: CDR1 MDHEN, CDR2 SYDVKM. CDR3 size: 17 residues. The V gene lost 0 bases and the J gene lost 0 bases, with 13 bases spanning the gap. CDR3 protein: CASSLWGAGQSTDTQYF. The CDR3 DNA reads TGTGCCAGCAGTTTATGGGGTGCGGGACAGAGCACAGATACGCAGTATTTT.

The rearrangement uses TRBV20-1 and TRBJ2-7; tentatively, D is TRBD1 or TRBD2 (6 bases each). The CDR3 covers 11 residues. Trimming cost V 3 bases and J 5 bases, with 8 bases left between them. Looked up from germline, CDR1 is DFQATT and CDR2 is SNEGSKA (reference sequence). The CDR3 protein is CSASGGHEQYF. The CDR3 DNA is TGCAGTGCTAGTGGGGGGCACGAGCAGTACTTC.

The chain has TRBV20-1 and TRBJ2-7; TRBD1 agrees at 7 bases. CDR3 size: 14 residues. Germline CDR1 reads DFQATT; CDR2 reads SNEGSKA (reference sequence). V lost 3 bases, J lost 3 bases, and 8 bases stayed unmatched. CDR3 in DNA: TGCAGTGCTAGCGAGACAGGGAGCGACTACGAGCAGTACTTC. Its protein product is CSASETGSDYEQYF.

This clonotype has a handful of counts. This chain joins TRBV20-1 and TRBJ2-5, with 10 bases identical to TRBD2. This CDR3 comprises 16 residues. Germline CDR1 and CDR2: DFQATT and SNEGSKA (reference sequence). The ends lost 4 bases at V and 2 bases at J; junction bases unmatched: 10. Here the CDR3 DNA reads TGCAGTGCTAAACCCCAGGGACTAGCGAAACAAGAGACCCAGTACTTC. Translating it yields CSAKPQGLAKQETQYF.

The chain couples TRBV5-6 to TRBJ2-7, with D possibly being TRBD2 (5 bases). This CDR3 is built from 13 residues. Germline V lookup: CDR1 SGHDT, CDR2 YYEEEE. V lost 5 bases and J 0 bases, leaving 9 bases between the germline ends. The CDR3 DNA reads TGTGCCAGCAGATCTACTAGCTCCTACGAGCAGTACTTC. It encodes CASRSTSSYEQYF. The full variable domain, with the rest looked up from reference TRBV5-6 and TRBJ2-7, is DAGVTQSPTHLIKTRGQQVTLRCSPKSGHDTVSWYQQALGQGPQFIFQYYEEEERQRGNFPDRFSGHQFPNYSSELNVNALLLGDSALYLCASRSTSSYEQYFGPGTRLTVT.

The J gene is TRBJ2-1, the V gene TRBV2; unclear D gene. Germline-derived CDR1 and CDR2 are SNHLY and FYNNEI. Trimming pared 5 bases from V and 8 bases from J, leaving 10 bases between. CDR3 length equals 12 residues. The CDR3 sequence: CASSYQQDEQFF. The CDR3, as DNA: TGTGCCAGCAGTTATCAGCAGGATGAGCAGTTCTTC. Full variable domain (remainder filled in from reference TRBV2 and TRBJ2-1): EPEVTQTPSHQVTQMGQEVILRCVPISNHLYFYWYRQILGQKVEFLVSFYNNEISEKSEIFDDQFSVERPDGSNFTLKIRSTKLEDSAMYFCASSYQQDEQFFGPGTRLTVL.

The CDR3 nucleotides read TGTGCCAGCACCCCTATTGGGTGGGAGACCACTGAAGCTTTCTTT. This gives the protein CASTPIGWETTEAFF. The rearrangement links TRBV11-2 to TRBJ1-1; unclear D gene. Trimming took 7 bases from V and 4 from J, leaving 19 bases between them. The CDR3 contains 15 residues. Germline CDR1 reads SGHAT; CDR2 reads FQNNGV.

This clonotype came up a few times. The CDR3 loop is CASSIVHQGGPTVGYTF. The CDR3, as DNA: TGTGCCAGTAGTATAGTCCATCAGGGAGGGCCGACGGTCGGCTACACCTTC. This chain joins TRBV19 and TRBJ1-2; the D gene is possibly TRBD1 (5 bases). CDR3 length: 17 residues. Trimming stripped 1 base from V and 8 bases from J, with 23 bases between. Germline V gene lookup returns CDR1 LNHDA and CDR2 SQIVND (reference sequence).

This chain uses TRBV20-1 with TRBJ2-3; D perhaps matches TRBD1 (5 bases). Germline V gene data show CDR1 as DFQATT and CDR2 as SNEGSKA (reference sequence). This CDR3 spans 15 amino acids. V was shortened by 3 bases and J by 1 base, with 14 bases between the two germline ends. Here the CDR3 reads CSASRQGMGTDTQYF. As DNA, the CDR3 is TGCAGTGCTAGTCGGCAGGGTATGGGCACAGATACGCAGTATTTT.

The chain links TRBV7-6 to TRBJ1-2; 7 bases fit TRBD1. The CDR3 runs 13 residues. Germline lookup yields CDR1 SGHVS and CDR2 FNYEAQ. J gave up 8 bases and V 5 bases, and 8 bases lay outside the gene matches. The CDR3 sequence is CASSASTGSGYTF. The CDR3 coding sequence is TGTGCCAGCAGCGCCTCGACAGGGAGCGGCTACACCTTC. Filled out from reference TRBV7-6 and TRBJ1-2, the complete variable domain reads GAGVSQSPRYKVTKRGQDVALRCDPISGHVSLYWYRQALGQGPEFLTYFNYEAQQDKSGLPNDRFSAERPEGSISTLTIQRTEQRDSAMYRCASSASTGSGYTFGSGTRLTVV.

This sequence joins TRBV7-2 and TRBJ1-1; D remains ambiguous. V lost 0 bases, J lost 7 bases, and 0 bases lay in between. The CDR3 consists of 10 residues. Germline V lookup: CDR1 SGHTA, CDR2 FQGNSA. Here the CDR3 reads CASSLAEAFF. CDR3 nucleotides: TGTGCCAGCAGCTTAGCTGAAGCTTTCTTT.

This clonotype was seen once. The rearrangement links TRBV7-9 to TRBJ1-1; D is uncertain. V was cut by 2 bases and J by 4 bases, with 20 bases left in between. The CDR3 has 17 amino acids. Germline CDR1 is SEHNR and CDR2 is FQNEAQ (reference sequence). The CDR3 protein is CASSLTDRRVSITEAFF. The DNA of the CDR3 is TGTGCCAGCAGCTTAACGGATAGGAGGGTAAGTATCACTGAAGCTTTCTTT.

This chain links TRBV6-1 with TRBJ1-5; 8 bases fit TRBD1. Looked up from germline, CDR1 is MNHNS and CDR2 is SASEGT. The length of the CDR3 is 15 residues. J was trimmed by 7 bases and V by 6 bases; bases with no gene match: 11. CDR3 protein: CASSSRQGKLQPQHF. The CDR3 DNA is TGTGCCAGCAGCTCTAGACAGGGGAAGTTGCAGCCCCAGCATTTT.